Included here is one T cell receptor (beta chain) sequence, with context. Its antigen has not been determined. No much larger clone is present one base from it, and per-base qualities are unavailable. This sample stems from a study of a mutant IDH1 vaccine in newly diagnosed glioma (dated by TCRdb to about 2021). Regarding the study in general: Vaccination was initiated 4-6 weeks after radiotherapy alone, or concurrently with temozolomide cycles in the chemotherapy-containing groups. Of the approximately 35 treated patients, around 60% were male and about 40% were female, and a mean age of about 37 years was recorded. Before enrollment, patients had received standard therapy of radiotherapy alone, temozolomide alone, or radiochemotherapy with temozolomide; most received the combination. Visit V12 was the week-35 safety follow-up and visit V13 was the week-47 end of study. Six visits were used for peripheral blood collection: V03 (baseline), V05, V07, V10, V12 and V13. For exploratory analyses, longitudinal TCRB deep sequencing was carried out in some 25 treated patients wherever samples were available. Results and caveats for the whole study, not just this receptor: Across multiple MHC alleles, vaccine-induced immune responses were seen in more than 80% of patients. Pseudoprogression appeared unrelated to alterations in the top peripheral T cell clonotypes detected by TCRB sequencing. According to the authors, sample limitations meant that analyses of patient blood samples could not be reproduced. PBMC samples for TCRB deep sequencing were selected based on availability.

Read against the paper, the sample's time point label means: week 35, safety follow-up. Each vaccine dose, consisting of 300 ug of a 20-mer mutant IDH1 peptide in Montanide, was administered subcutaneously with topical imiquimod. Patients received eight vaccinations in weeks 1, 3, 5, 7, 11, 15, 19 and 23, corresponding to visits V03 through V10. Donors had newly diagnosed WHO grade 3 or 4 IDH1-mutant astrocytomas with loss of nuclear ATRX. The samples were drawn from NOA16, a multicentre, single-arm, open-label phase I trial in Germany that tested a mutant IDH1 peptide vaccine in humans for the first time. Genomic DNA for TCRB sequencing was isolated from EDTA blood with the DNeasy Blood and Tissue Kit. The germline V end is reduced by 1 base and the J end by 6 bases; junction bases left unmatched: 11. As encoded in the germline V gene, CDR1 is MGHRA while CDR2 is YSYEKL. From the cysteine up to the phenylalanine, the CDR3 has a length of 16 residues. The entry retains the CDR3 DNA only, 48 bases that are in frame from base 1.

Receptors were amplified or captured by the immunoSEQ multiplex PCR assay. Following the manufacturer's protocol, the hsTCRB Kit was used to amplify rearranged TCR beta chain sequences. An Illumina MiSeq was used to sequence the TCRB libraries. The original methods were these. Demultiplexing, trimming and gene mapping were performed with the kit vendor's proprietary platform. The table was pulled from immuneACCESS by TCRdb, which kept in-frame rearrangements only. Such tables lose some clones; where checked, under half of the loss comes from unresolved V genes, and the rest has no known cause. V, J and clone size were drawn from that table, and D and trimming were deduced from the DNA. In this sample the table shows roughly 54,000 clones, approximately 81% of which occur a single time. Of the sample, approximately 4.5% falls within the top ten clones.

The sequence is built from TRBV4-1 and TRBJ2-7, with 8 bases in between that match TRBD2. The receptor was derived from a woman between 18 and 29 years old with glioma. The source material was PBMCs, sampled from a glioma patient whose treatment included an IDH1 peptide vaccine. For the CDR3, the sequence is CASSQGVREVFGEQYF. The sequence in DNA is TGCGCCAGCAGCCAAGGAGTGCGGGAGGTTTTTGGCGAGCAGTACTTC.